This note documents a single T cell receptor (beta chain) sequence. The antigen is undetermined. Time point denoted: newly diagnosed GD, antithyroid drugs for less than 3 months. RNA isolated from PBMCs was used to make the TCR library. The junction had 10 bases not matched to a gene; V was cut back by 7 bases and J by 5 bases. Per germline, CDR1 MNHNS and CDR2 SASEGT. The CDR3 spans 15 residues. The data are from a study of regulatory T cells in long-lasting Graves disease. The study, taken as a whole, reports: Among samples with persistent disease, TRBV28, TRBJ1-2 and TRBJ2-5 were favored.

Through Arm-PCR of CDR3 regions and iRepertoire HTBI primers, TCR beta libraries were built. TCRdb passed the multiplex PCR reads through MiXCR, listing each CDR3 protein once. Of fewer than 450,000 distinct CDR3 sequences in the sample, 14% to 15% were seen once. These records were also assigned to another study, of T cells in Graves' hyperthyroidism and ophthalmopathy.

The rearrangement joins TRBV6-1 to TRBJ2-7, with TRBD2 matching 11 bases. The receptor comes from a woman aged 40-49 years with Graves disease. The sequenced sample was peripheral blood mononuclear cells (PBMCs), obtained at new diagnosis, from a patient treated with antithyroid drugs. CDR3 amino acids: CASNPIAGGFHEQYF. DNA for the CDR3: TGTGCCAGCAACCCCATAGCGGGAGGGTTCCACGAGCAGTACTTC.